Below are 15 T cell receptor beta chains sequenced from a single sample in a study of yellow fever vaccine responses in identical twins. One entry per CDR3 protein, called by TCRdb with MiXCR from the RT-PCR reads. This table holds over 20,000 distinct CDR3 sequences, 60% to 80% found once. The specimen was T cells from blood (PBMCs), unsorted or a sorted subset (not recorded which), collected before or after yellow fever vaccination (not recorded which). The receptors come from a woman younger than 30 who received the yellow fever vaccine.

This chain connects TRBV11-1 to TRBJ1-4, with D unresolved. Germline loops: CDR1 SGHAT, CDR2 FQDESV (reference sequence). This CDR3 has 13 residues. Trimming took 7 bases from V and 6 from J, leaving 12 bases between them. CDR3 residues: CASTPIEDEKLFF. In DNA, the CDR3 is TGTGCCAGCACCCCTATAGAGGATGAAAAACTGTTTTTT.

The CDR3 DNA reads as TGCAGCGTTGCAAAAGGACAGATACAAGAGACCCAGTACTTC. Encoded protein: CSVAKGQIQETQYF. V is TRBV29-1 and J is TRBJ2-5; tentative D call: TRBD1 (6 bases). Per the germline V gene, CDR1 is SQVTM and CDR2 is ANQGSEA. Deletions cut 4 bases from V and 2 bases from J, with 14 bases between. CDR3 length: 14 amino acids.

The gene calls are TRBV7-9 and TRBJ2-1; D is perhaps TRBD2 (6 bases). CDR3 size: 12 residues. V was pared by 1 base and J by 15 bases, with 13 bases between. The germline V gene encodes CDR1 SEHNR and CDR2 FQNEAQ (reference sequence). CDR3 sequence (DNA): TGTGCCAGCAGCTTAGGACTAGAGCTTCGGTTCTTC. Translation: CASSLGLELRFF. Drawing the rest from reference TRBV7-9 and TRBJ2-1, the complete variable domain is DTGVSQNPRHKITKRGQNVTFRCDPISEHNRLYWYRQTLGQGPEFLTYFQNEAQLEKSRLLSDRFSAERPKGSFSTLEIQRTEQGDSAMYLCASSLGLELRFFGPGTRLTVL.

V and J are TRBV6-1 and TRBJ2-5; 8 bases are shared with TRBD1. CDR3 length: 14 amino acids. Trimming took 8 bases from V and 0 from J; bases not matched to a gene: 5. CDR1 and CDR2 from the germline V gene are MNHNS and SASEGT. The CDR3 loop is CASGTGTDQETQYF. CDR3 nucleotide sequence: TGTGCCAGCGGGACAGGTACCGACCAAGAGACCCAGTACTTC.

The chain links TRBV10-3 to TRBJ1-1; D possibly corresponds to TRBD1 (6 bases). The CDR3 covers 18 residues. Trimming shortened V by 2 bases and J by 0 bases, and 19 bases separated the two germline ends. CDR1 and CDR2 (germline): ENHRY, SYGVKD. The CDR3 here is CAISEPNWGGGLNTEAFF. CDR3 nucleotide sequence: TGTGCCATCAGTGAGCCTAATTGGGGAGGGGGTCTGAACACTGAAGCTTTCTTT.

The rearrangement links TRBV20-1 to TRBJ2-1; D call uncertain. With 5 bases removed from V and 4 bases from J, the gap between germline ends came to 12 bases. The germline V gene encodes CDR1 DFQATT and CDR2 SNEGSKA (reference sequence). This CDR3 comprises 13 residues. CDR3 region: CSALAWGYNEQFF. CDR3 coding DNA: TGCAGTGCTCTCGCCTGGGGATACAATGAGCAGTTCTTC.

The V and J genes are TRBV29-1 and TRBJ2-7, with D perhaps TRBD2 (5 bases). The CDR3 extends over 13 amino acids. Germline V gene lookup returns CDR1 SQVTM and CDR2 ANQGSEA. Trimming cost V 1 base and J 4 bases, with 11 bases left between them. CDR3 DNA: TGCAGCGTTGAAGTTAGCGACACTTACGAGCAGTACTTC. This translates into CSVEVSDTYEQYF.

J is TRBJ1-1 and V is TRBV29-1, with no clear D. The CDR3 sequence is 11 residues long. Germline CDR1 SQVTM, CDR2 ANQGSEA. The V end was cut by 3 bases, the J end by 6 bases, with 8 bases between. CDR3 region: CSVERVAEAFF. The CDR3 DNA sequence: TGCAGCGTTGAGAGGGTAGCTGAAGCTTTCTTT.

CDR3 protein: CASSLVGTDTQYF. The CDR3 DNA sequence: TGTGCCAGCAGCTTGGTGGGCACAGATACGCAGTATTTT. This chain links TRBV5-4 with TRBJ2-3; D gene unclear. From germline, CDR1 is SGHNT and CDR2 YYREEE (reference sequence). This CDR3 is built from 13 residues. V shed 0 bases and J shed 1 base, with 3 bases lying between them.

V gene TRBV11-3 combines with J gene TRBJ2-1, with TRBD2 as a possible D gene (7 bases). CDR3 length: 15 residues. V gave up 6 bases and J gave up 0 bases, with 12 bases separating them. Germline CDR1 SGHNT, CDR2 YENEEA. The CDR3 sequence: CASRGGGSSYNEQFF. DNA for the CDR3: TGTGCCAGCAGGGGAGGGGGGAGCTCCTACAATGAGCAGTTCTTC.

This clonotype showed up just a few times. This sequence joins TRBV28 and TRBJ2-2; 10 positions match TRBD2. The CDR3 is made up of 14 amino acids. Germline CDR1 and CDR2: MDHEN and SYDVKM. The ends lost 8 bases at V and 2 bases at J; junction bases unmatched: 2. The CDR3, as DNA: TGTGCCAGCGGACTAGCGGTTAACACCGGGGAGCTGTTTTTT. Protein: CASGLAVNTGELFF.

This clonotype has only a few counts. The chain links TRBV4-1 to TRBJ1-1, with D tentatively TRBD1 (5 bases). Trimming shortened V by 1 base and J by 4 bases, and 10 bases separated the two germline ends. Germline CDR1 reads MGHRA; CDR2 reads YSYEKL. The CDR3 has 14 amino acids. CDR3 sequence: CASSQAQGFTEAFF. CDR3 in DNA: TGCGCCAGCAGCCAAGCTCAGGGTTTCACTGAAGCTTTCTTT.

The sample holds a few counts of this clonotype. The rearrangement uses TRBV14 and TRBJ2-3; D is possibly TRBD1 or TRBD2 (5 bases each). The CDR3 extends over 12 amino acids. V lost 1 base, J lost 10 bases, and 9 bases lay in between. Germline assignment: CDR1 SGHDN and CDR2 FVKESK. The CDR3 nucleotides are TGTGCCAGCAGCCAAGGAGTGGGGGCGCAGTATTTT. This encodes CASSQGVGAQYF.

V and J are TRBV29-1 and TRBJ1-1; D is undetermined. The V end lost 8 bases, the J end lost 4 bases, and 14 bases lay between the germline ends. The CDR3 has 12 residues. Germline values: CDR1 SQVTM, CDR2 ANQGSEA. DNA for the CDR3: TGCAGCTCCCGACCTCCGGGCACTGAAGCTTTCTTT. Translated, it gives CSSRPPGTEAFF.

This chain connects TRBV7-9 to TRBJ2-5; D gene ambiguous. The CDR3 runs 14 residues. V was pared by 6 bases and J by 1 base, with 12 bases between. Germline lookup yields CDR1 SEHNR and CDR2 FQNEAQ (reference sequence). CDR3 sequence: CASSHRTVQETQYF. The CDR3 DNA is TGTGCCAGCAGTCACCGTACAGTCCAAGAGACCCAGTACTTC.